A selection of T cell receptor beta chains follows, all from one sample in a study of blood T cells in healthy people across ages. A single record per CDR3 protein comes from TCRdb applying MiXCR to the 5' RACE reads. Among around 990,000 distinct CDR3 sequences, roughly two fifths were seen once, and the ten largest hold around 14%. The specimen sequenced was blood. The receptors here all came from a man between 18 and 35 years old in good health. CDR3s include the opening cysteine and the closing phenylalanine or tryptophan. A D gene is named only where the DNA matches it firmly. Rows give clone size only sometimes, using once, few, many, or a class for an expanded clone.

DNA | CDR3 | J | D | V | size
TGTGCCAGCAGCTTAGGACCAAGGGAATCCTACGAGCAGTACTTC | CASSLGPRESYEQYF | TRBJ2-7 | - | TRBV5-6 | -
TGTGCCAGCAGCCCATGGATCAGCGGGATCCGCACAGATACGCAGTATTTT | CASSPWISGIRTDTQYF | TRBJ2-3 | TRBD2 | TRBV3-1 | few
TGTGCCAGCAGCCCAAAGCCCGACACCGGGGAGCTGTTTTTT | CASSPKPDTGELFF | TRBJ2-2 | - | TRBV14 | -
TGTGCCAGCAGTACTAGCGGGGTTTTGCATGAGCAGTTCTTC | CASSTSGVLHEQFF | TRBJ2-1 | TRBD2 | TRBV27 | -
TGCGCCAGCAGCCCAGAAAGCCTAGGACCGACCAATGAGCAGTTCTTC | CASSPESLGPTNEQFF | TRBJ2-1 | - | TRBV5-1 | -
TGTGCCAGCAGCTTGGCCCCAACTAGCGGGGGTTCCTACGAGCAGTACTTC | CASSLAPTSGGSYEQYF | TRBJ2-7 | TRBD2 | TRBV5-5 | -
TGCAGCGTCTCAAGGACAGCGATTAACTACGGCTACACCTTC | CSVSRTAINYGYTF | TRBJ1-2 | - | TRBV29-1 | once
TGCGCCAGCAGCGATGGACAGGGGAATGAGCAGTTCTTC | CASSDGQGNEQFF | TRBJ2-1 | TRBD1 | TRBV5-1 | few
TGTGCCAGCAGTTTAGCTGTGGGGAACTCTGGGGCCAACGTCCTGACTTTC | CASSLAVGNSGANVLTF | TRBJ2-6 | - | TRBV28 | -
TGCGCCAGCAGCCAAGATTCTCGGCGGGTGGCGGGGGAAAAACTGTTTTTT | CASSQDSRRVAGEKLFF | TRBJ1-4 | - | TRBV4-3 | -
TGCGCCAGCAGCCAAGAAAGCCGGTACTATGGCTACACCTTC | CASSQESRYYGYTF | TRBJ1-2 | - | TRBV4-3 | many
TGTGCCACCAGCAGGGACAGCCCCAATCAGCCCCAGCATTTT | CATSRDSPNQPQHF | TRBJ1-5 | - | TRBV15 | few
TGTGCCAGCAGCTTGTCGGACAGGACGAACACTGAAGCTTTCTTT | CASSLSDRTNTEAFF | TRBJ1-1 | TRBD1 | TRBV7-9 | -
TGCAGCGCCCCGGGAGACTATACGCAGTATTTT | CSAPGDYTQYF | TRBJ2-3 | - | TRBV29-1 | few
TGCAGTGCTAGTTCCGGGACCTACTCCTACAATGAGCAGTTCTTC | CSASSGTYSYNEQFF | TRBJ2-1 | - | TRBV20-1 | few
TGTGCCAGCAGTACTATTAAGGGATATAATTCACCCCTCCACTTT | CASSTIKGYNSPLHF | TRBJ1-6 | - | TRBV6-2/TRBV6-3 | -